The entry that follows covers one T cell receptor beta chain sequence. A sample-barcoded 5' primer and a J-beta primer mix were used in a second PCR of roughly 7 to 11 cycles. With 12 random nucleotides, a template-switch adaptor tagged each individual cDNA molecule. TCRdb re-analysed the 5' RACE reads in MiXCR, keeping a single row per CDR3 protein. The table includes about 940,000 distinct CDR3 sequences, 48% detected once. The data were obtained in a study of blood T cells in healthy people across ages. Study summary: Roughly one uniquely barcoded beta molecule per two T cells was captured.

The CDR3 contains 15 residues. V gave up 1 base and J gave up 7 bases, with 14 bases separating them. Germline V gene lookup returns CDR1 SGHDN and CDR2 FVKESK. Researchers collected roughly 9.8 milliliters of peripheral blood from every single donor. This TCR derives from a man under 40 in good health. Material: blood. V gene TRBV14 combines with J gene TRBJ2-1, with D unresolved. CDR3 sequence: CASSQVGSPRNEQFF. CDR3 coding DNA: TGTGCCAGCAGCCAAGTGGGATCGCCAAGGAATGAGCAGTTCTTC.